This T cell receptor (beta chain) comes out of a study of blood T cells in healthy people across ages. Notes on the study in general: It was the long-lived donors that had more naive CD4+ cells and higher diversity than aged donors. Unknown donor CMV status possibly confounded expanded clonotype changes.

Through a sample-barcoded 5' primer and a J-beta primer mix, a second PCR was run for roughly 6 to 11 cycles. Via MiXCR, TCRdb re-called the 5' RACE reads, giving one row per CDR3 protein. The sample shows some 1 million distinct CDR3 sequences, more than 40% of them seen only once. All donors came from Russia, were Caucasian and healthy, and spanned ages roughly 6 to 100. The authors extracted at least 5.5 micrograms of total RNA per sample. For this clonotype: Its antigen is unknown.

Material: blood. The sequence was obtained from a woman aged 60-70 years in good health.

In DNA, the CDR3 is TGCAGTGCCGGACTACTACCCTACGAGCAGTACTTC. Translated, it gives CSAGLLPYEQYF. The rearrangement joins TRBV20-1 to TRBJ2-7; tentatively, D is TRBD2 (6 bases). The CDR3 consists of 12 residues. CDR1 is DFQATT and CDR2 is SNEGSKA in the germline V gene (reference sequence). Trimming shortened V by 6 bases and J by 2 bases, and 11 bases separated the two germline ends.